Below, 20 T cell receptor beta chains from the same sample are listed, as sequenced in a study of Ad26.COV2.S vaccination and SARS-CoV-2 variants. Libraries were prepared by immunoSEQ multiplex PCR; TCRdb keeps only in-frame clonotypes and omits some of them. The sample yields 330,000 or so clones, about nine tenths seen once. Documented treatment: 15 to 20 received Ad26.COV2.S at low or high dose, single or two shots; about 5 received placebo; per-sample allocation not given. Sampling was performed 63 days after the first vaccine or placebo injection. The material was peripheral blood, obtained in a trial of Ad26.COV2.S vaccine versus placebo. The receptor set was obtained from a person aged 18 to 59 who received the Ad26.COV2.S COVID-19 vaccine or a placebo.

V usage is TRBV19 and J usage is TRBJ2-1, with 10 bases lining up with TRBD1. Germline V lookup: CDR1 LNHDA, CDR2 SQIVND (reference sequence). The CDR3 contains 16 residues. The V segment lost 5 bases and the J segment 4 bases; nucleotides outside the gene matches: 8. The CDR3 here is CASSRQGQGIYNEQFF. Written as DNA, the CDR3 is TGTGCCAGTAGTCGACAGGGACAGGGGATATACAATGAGCAGTTCTTC.

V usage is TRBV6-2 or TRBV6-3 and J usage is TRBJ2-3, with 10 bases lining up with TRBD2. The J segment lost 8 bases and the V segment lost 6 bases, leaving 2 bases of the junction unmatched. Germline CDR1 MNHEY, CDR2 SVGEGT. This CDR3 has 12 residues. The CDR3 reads CASSLAGATQYF. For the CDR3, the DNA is TGTGCCAGCAGCCTAGCGGGAGCTACGCAGTATTTT.

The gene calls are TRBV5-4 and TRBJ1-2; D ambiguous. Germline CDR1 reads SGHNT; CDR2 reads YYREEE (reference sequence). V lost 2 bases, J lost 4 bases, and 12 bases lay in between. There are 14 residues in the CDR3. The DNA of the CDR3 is TGTGCCAGCAGCTTAGCAAGCCCTCTCTATGGCTACACCTTC. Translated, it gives CASSLASPLYGYTF. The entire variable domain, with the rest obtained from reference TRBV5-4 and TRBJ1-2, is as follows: ETGVTQSPTHLIKTRGQQVTLRCSSQSGHNTVSWYQQALGQGPQFIFQYYREEENGRGNFPPRFSGLQFPNYSSELNVNALELDDSALYLCASSLASPLYGYTFGSGTRLTVV.

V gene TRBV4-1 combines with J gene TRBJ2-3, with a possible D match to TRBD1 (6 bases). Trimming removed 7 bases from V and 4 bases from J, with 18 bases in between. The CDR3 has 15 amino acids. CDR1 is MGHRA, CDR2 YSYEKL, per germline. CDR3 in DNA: TGCGCCAGCAACACCCTTACAGGGTTAGCAGATACGCAGTATTTT. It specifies CASNTLTGLADTQYF.

The CDR3 reads CASSIDHLGYGQPQHF. In DNA, the CDR3 is TGTGCCAGTAGTATAGATCACCTGGGGTATGGCCAGCCCCAGCATTTT. The chain recombines TRBV19 with TRBJ1-5; D call uncertain. Germline-derived CDR1 and CDR2 are LNHDA and SQIVND (reference sequence). The germline V and J ends were trimmed by 0 bases and 7 bases, with 16 bases remaining between them. The CDR3 spans 16 residues.

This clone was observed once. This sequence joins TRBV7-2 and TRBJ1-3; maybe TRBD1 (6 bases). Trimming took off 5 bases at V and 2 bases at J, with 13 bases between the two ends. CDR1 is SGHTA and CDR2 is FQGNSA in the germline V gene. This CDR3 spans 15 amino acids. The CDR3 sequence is CASSQYRDTGNTIYF. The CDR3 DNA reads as TGTGCCAGCAGCCAATACCGGGACACTGGAAACACCATATATTTT.

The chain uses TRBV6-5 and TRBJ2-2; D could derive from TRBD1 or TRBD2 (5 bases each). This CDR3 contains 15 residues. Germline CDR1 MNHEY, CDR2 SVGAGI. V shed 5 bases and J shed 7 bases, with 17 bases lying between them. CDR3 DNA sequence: TGTGCCAGCAGTCCTCGGGACCCTCGGGTCGGGGAGCTGTTTTTT. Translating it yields CASSPRDPRVGELFF.

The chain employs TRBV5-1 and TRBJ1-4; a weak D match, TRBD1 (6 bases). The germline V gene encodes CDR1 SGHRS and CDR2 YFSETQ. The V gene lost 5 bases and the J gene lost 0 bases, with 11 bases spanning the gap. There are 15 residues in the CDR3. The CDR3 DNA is TGCGCCAGCAGGGAGACAGGCCCAACTAATGAAAAACTGTTTTTT. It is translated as CASRETGPTNEKLFF.

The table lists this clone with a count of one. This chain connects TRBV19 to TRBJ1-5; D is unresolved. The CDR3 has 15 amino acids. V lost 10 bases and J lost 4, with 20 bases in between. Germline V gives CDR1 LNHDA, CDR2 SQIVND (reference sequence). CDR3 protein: CATEDTPLSNQPQHF. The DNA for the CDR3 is TGTGCCACTGAAGACACTCCACTCTCAAATCAGCCCCAGCATTTT.

The CDR3 nucleotides are TGTGCCACCGACAGCGGGAGCTCAGGGGAGCTGTTTTTT. Amino acid sequence: CATDSGSSGELFF. This chain connects TRBV12-3 or TRBV12-4 to TRBJ2-2; 8 nucleotides agree with TRBD2. The CDR3 has 13 residues. The trim removed 10 bases at V and 8 bases at J, leaving 9 bases unmatched.

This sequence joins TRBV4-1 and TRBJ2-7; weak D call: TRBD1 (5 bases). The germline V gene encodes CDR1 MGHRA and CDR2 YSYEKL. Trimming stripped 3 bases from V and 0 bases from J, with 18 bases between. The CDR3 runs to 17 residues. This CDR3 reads CASSQIIGAGGSYEQYF. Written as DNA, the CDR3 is TGCGCCAGCAGCCAGATCATAGGGGCCGGCGGCTCCTACGAGCAGTACTTC.

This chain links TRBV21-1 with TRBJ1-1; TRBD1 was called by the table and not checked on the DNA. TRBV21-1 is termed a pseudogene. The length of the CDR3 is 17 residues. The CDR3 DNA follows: TGTGCCAGCAGCAAAGTGGAGTACAGGGAAAAGAGGACTGAAGCTTTCTTT. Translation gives CASSKVEYREKRTEAFF.

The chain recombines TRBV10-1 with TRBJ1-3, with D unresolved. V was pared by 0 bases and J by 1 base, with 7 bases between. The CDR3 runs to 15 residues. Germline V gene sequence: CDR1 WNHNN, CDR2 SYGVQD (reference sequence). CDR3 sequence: CASSESTVSGNTIYF. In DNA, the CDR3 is TGCGCCAGCAGTGAGTCCACTGTGTCTGGAAACACCATATATTTT.

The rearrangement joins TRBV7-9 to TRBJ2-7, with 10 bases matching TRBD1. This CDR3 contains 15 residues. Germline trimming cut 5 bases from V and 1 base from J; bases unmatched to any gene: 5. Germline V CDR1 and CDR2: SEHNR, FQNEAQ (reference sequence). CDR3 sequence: CASSPWTGGSYEQYF. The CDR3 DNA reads TGTGCCAGCAGCCCGTGGACAGGGGGGTCCTACGAGCAGTACTTC.

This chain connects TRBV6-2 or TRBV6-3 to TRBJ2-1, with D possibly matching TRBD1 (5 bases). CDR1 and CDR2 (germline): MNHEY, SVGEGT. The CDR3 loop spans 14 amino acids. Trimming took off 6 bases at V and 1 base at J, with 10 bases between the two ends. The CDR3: CASSLRVSYNEQFF. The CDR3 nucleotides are TGTGCCAGCAGCCTCAGGGTTTCCTACAATGAGCAGTTCTTC.

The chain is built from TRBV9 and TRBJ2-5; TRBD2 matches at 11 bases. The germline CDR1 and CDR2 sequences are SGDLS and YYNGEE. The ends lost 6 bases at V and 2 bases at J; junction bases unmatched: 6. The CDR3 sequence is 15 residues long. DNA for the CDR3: TGTGCCAGCACCTCACTAGCGGGGGCGCAAGAGACCCAGTACTTC. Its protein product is CASTSLAGAQETQYF.

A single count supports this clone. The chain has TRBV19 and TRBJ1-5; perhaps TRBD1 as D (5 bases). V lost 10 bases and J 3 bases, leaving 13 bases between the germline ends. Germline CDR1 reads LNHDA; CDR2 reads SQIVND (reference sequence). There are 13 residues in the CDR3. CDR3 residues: CATQGRHNQPQHF. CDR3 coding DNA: TGTGCCACCCAGGGAAGGCACAATCAGCCCCAGCATTTT. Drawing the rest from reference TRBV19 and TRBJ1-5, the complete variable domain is DGGITQSPKYLFRKEGQNVTLSCEQNLNHDAMYWYRQDPGQGLRLIYYSQIVNDFQKGDIAEGYSVSREKKESFPLTVTSAQKNPTAFYLCATQGRHNQPQHFGDGTRLSIL.

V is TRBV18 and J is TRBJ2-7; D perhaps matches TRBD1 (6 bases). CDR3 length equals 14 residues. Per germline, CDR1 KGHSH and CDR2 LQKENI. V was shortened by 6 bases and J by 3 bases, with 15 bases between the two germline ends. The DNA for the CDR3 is TGTGCCAGCTCTCCCGGGACAAACGGCTACGAGCAGTACGTC. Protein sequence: CASSPGTNGYEQYV.

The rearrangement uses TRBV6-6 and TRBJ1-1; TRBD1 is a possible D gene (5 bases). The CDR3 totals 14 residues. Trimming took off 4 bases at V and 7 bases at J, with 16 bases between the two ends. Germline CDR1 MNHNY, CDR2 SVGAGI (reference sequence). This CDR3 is CASSSHGTPYEAFF. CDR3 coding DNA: TGTGCCAGCAGTTCCCACGGGACGCCCTATGAAGCTTTCTTT.

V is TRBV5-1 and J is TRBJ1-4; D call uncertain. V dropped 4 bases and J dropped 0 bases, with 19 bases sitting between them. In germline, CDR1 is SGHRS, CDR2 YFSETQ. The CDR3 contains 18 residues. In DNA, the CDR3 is TGCGCCAGCAGCGAGAACTTAGTCCTCTCTGCAACTAATGAAAAACTGTTTTTT. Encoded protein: CASSENLVLSATNEKLFF.